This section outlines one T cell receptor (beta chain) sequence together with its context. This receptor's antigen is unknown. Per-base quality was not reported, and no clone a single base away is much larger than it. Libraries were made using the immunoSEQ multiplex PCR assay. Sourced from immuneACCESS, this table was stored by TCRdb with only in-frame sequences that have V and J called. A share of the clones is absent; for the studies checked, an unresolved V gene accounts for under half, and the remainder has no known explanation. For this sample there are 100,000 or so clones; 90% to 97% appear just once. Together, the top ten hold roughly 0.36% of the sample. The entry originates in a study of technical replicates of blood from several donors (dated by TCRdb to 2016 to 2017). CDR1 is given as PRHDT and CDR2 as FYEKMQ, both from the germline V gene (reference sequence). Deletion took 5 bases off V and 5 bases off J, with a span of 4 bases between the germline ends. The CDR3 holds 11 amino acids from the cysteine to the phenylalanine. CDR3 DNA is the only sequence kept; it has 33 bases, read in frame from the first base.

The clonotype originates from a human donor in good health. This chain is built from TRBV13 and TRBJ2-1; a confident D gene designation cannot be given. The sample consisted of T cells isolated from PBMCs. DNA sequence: TGTGCCAGCAGCCCTAACAATGAGCAGTTCTTC. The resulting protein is CASSPNNEQFF.